This entry concerns a single TCR beta chain. Its cognate antigen is unknown. Germline CDR1 is LNHDA and CDR2 is SQIVND (reference sequence). This CDR3 has 13 amino acids. V shed 6 bases and J 3 bases; nucleotides not matched to a gene: 4. This table comes from immunoSEQ multiplex PCR, and its TCRdb copy is limited to in-frame clones, with some not included. The sample has about 1,500,000 clones; 96% are singletons. This entry comes from a study of shared clonotypes between healthy human individuals. Study information: In total, the donors were a couple of women and a few men aged 18 to 49. Whole-study results and caveats: Several donors showed sharing of 4.5% to 5% of naive CD4 clonotypes. Compared with clonotypes that all four donors shared, non-shared clonotypes had lower generation probabilities.

Sample: naive CD4+ T cells sorted from blood. Subset indicated: CD45RA+ positively selected. This rearrangement joins TRBV19 to TRBJ2-7; 8 bases fit TRBD1. This sequence was found in a man younger than 45 in good health. CDR3 residues: CASSGRGHYEQYF. CDR3 sequence (DNA): TGTGCCAGTAGCGGCAGGGGGCACTACGAGCAGTACTTC. The full variable domain, rest sourced from reference TRBV19 and TRBJ2-7, is DGGITQSPKYLFRKEGQNVTLSCEQNLNHDAMYWYRQDPGQGLRLIYYSQIVNDFQKGDIAEGYSVSREKKESFPLTVTSAQKNPTAFYLCASSGRGHYEQYFGPGTRLTVT.